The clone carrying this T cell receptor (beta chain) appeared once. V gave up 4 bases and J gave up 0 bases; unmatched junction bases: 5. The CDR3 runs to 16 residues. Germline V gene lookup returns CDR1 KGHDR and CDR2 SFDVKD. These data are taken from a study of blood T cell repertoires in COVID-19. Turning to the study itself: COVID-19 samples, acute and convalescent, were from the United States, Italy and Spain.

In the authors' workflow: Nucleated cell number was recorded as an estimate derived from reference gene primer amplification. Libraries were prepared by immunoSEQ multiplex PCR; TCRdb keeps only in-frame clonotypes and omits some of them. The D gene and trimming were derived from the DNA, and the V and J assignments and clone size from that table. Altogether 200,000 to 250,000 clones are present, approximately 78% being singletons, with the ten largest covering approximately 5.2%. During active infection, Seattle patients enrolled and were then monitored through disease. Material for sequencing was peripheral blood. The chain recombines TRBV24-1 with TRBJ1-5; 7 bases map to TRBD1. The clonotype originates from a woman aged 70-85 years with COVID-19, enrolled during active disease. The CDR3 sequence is CATSDPTGDSNQPQHF. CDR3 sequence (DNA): TGTGCCACCAGTGACCCAACAGGGGATAGCAATCAGCCCCAGCATTTT.